The 23 T cell receptor beta chains in this list originate from one sample, sequenced in a study of CD8+CD57+ T cells in acquired aplastic anemia. The template used for profiling TCR beta VDJ and CDR3 was genomic DNA. From the reads, TCRdb called clonotypes with MiXCR, one entry per CDR3 protein. This repertoire shows some 170,000 distinct CDR3 sequences, 35% to 55% found once; its top ten account for 1.1%. Sequencing was done on a sample of sorted CD4+, CD8+, or CD8+CD57+ T cells (not recorded which) from PBMCs. The receptors were sampled from a human donor in good health.

V gene TRBV20-1 combines with J gene TRBJ2-1, with a weak D call TRBD2 (5 bases). Germline V gives CDR1 DFQATT, CDR2 SNEGSKA (reference sequence). The ends were cut back, 6 bases at V and 6 bases at J, with 18 bases in the middle. The CDR3 contains 14 residues. In DNA, the CDR3 is TGCAGTGCCAGCACCACTAGGGAGACCAATGAGCAGTTCTTC. Translation: CSASTTRETNEQFF.

V gene TRBV19 combines with J gene TRBJ1-5; D perhaps matches TRBD1 (6 bases). V was clipped by 5 bases and J by 1 base, with 12 bases between them. This CDR3 comprises 15 residues. Germline V gene lookup returns CDR1 LNHDA and CDR2 SQIVND (reference sequence). The CDR3 DNA is TGTGCCAGTAGTGTCAGGGGAGGGAGCAATCAGCCCCAGCATTTT. This codes for CASSVRGGSNQPQHF. The full variable domain, with the rest looked up from reference TRBV19 and TRBJ1-5, is DGGITQSPKYLFRKEGQNVTLSCEQNLNHDAMYWYRQDPGQGLRLIYYSQIVNDFQKGDIAEGYSVSREKKESFPLTVTSAQKNPTAFYLCASSVRGGSNQPQHFGDGTRLSIL.

Written as DNA, the CDR3 is TGTGCCAGCTCACCAAGTCTTGGGCAGGACACCTCCTACGAGCAGTACTTC. Translating it yields CASSPSLGQDTSYEQYF. This chain joins TRBV18 and TRBJ2-7; D may be TRBD1 (5 bases). Deletions cut 2 bases from V and 0 bases from J, with 17 bases between. This CDR3 has 17 amino acids. The V gene's germline CDR1 is KGHSH and CDR2 LQKENI.

The V gene is TRBV15, the J gene TRBJ1-2; tentative D call: TRBD1 (5 bases). The germline V gene encodes CDR1 LNHNV and CDR2 YYDKDF (reference sequence). V shed 0 bases and J shed 5 bases, with 10 bases lying between them. CDR3 size: 14 residues. The CDR3, as DNA: TGTGCCACCAGCAGAGATCTGGGGGGTTATGGCTACACCTTC. Its translation is CATSRDLGGYGYTF.

This clonotype turned up a few times. The chain couples TRBV25-1 to TRBJ1-3; perhaps TRBD1 as D (5 bases). Germline V gives CDR1 MGHDK, CDR2 SYGVNS. The CDR3 totals 15 residues. V dropped 1 base and J dropped 0 bases, with 7 bases sitting between them. CDR3 sequence reads: CASSEWGNSGNTIYF. CDR3 nucleotides: TGTGCCAGCAGTGAATGGGGGAACTCTGGAAACACCATATATTTT.

There are many counts of this clonotype. The chain uses TRBV19 and TRBJ2-3; maybe TRBD2 (5 bases). The germline CDR1 and CDR2 sequences are LNHDA and SQIVND (reference sequence). The CDR3 totals 13 residues. Trimming cost V 0 bases and J 6 bases, with 7 bases left between them. The CDR3: CASSIEGLDTQYF. The CDR3 DNA follows: TGTGCCAGTAGTATAGAAGGACTGGATACGCAGTATTTT.

The chain couples TRBV3-1 to TRBJ1-1, with D uncertain. Between the trimmed V and J ends, which lost 0 bases and 6 bases, there was a span of 14 bases. CDR1 and CDR2 from the germline V gene are LGHDT and YNNKEL (reference sequence). There are 15 residues in the CDR3. CDR3 nucleotides: TGTGCCAGCAGCCAAGAGGTGGGAGTTAGGTCTGAAGCTTTCTTT. It specifies CASSQEVGVRSEAFF.

In this sample, this clonotype turned up many times. The chain employs TRBV19 and TRBJ2-7; 8 positions agree with TRBD2. Germline CDR1 and CDR2: LNHDA and SQIVND (reference sequence). The CDR3 has 14 amino acids. The junction had 9 bases not matched to a gene; V was cut back by 5 bases and J by 6 bases. CDR3 in DNA: TGTGCCAGTAGTGTCGGGAGGGTGGTATCCGAGCAGTACTTC. It specifies CASSVGRVVSEQYF.

This clonotype was seen repeatedly, ten times or more. J is TRBJ1-2 and V is TRBV7-9, with D hard to call. The V end was cut by 7 bases, the J end by 2 bases, with 17 bases between. The CDR3 sequence is 15 residues long. Germline CDR1 and CDR2: SEHNR and FQNEAQ (reference sequence). The CDR3: CASIPGRAGNYGYTF. DNA for the CDR3: TGTGCCAGCATCCCCGGAAGGGCAGGAAACTATGGCTACACCTTC.

The rearrangement uses TRBV14 and TRBJ1-2; the D gene is possibly TRBD1 (6 bases). V lost 1 base and J 8 bases, leaving 11 bases between the germline ends. CDR3 size: 13 residues. In germline, CDR1 is SGHDN, CDR2 FVKESK. CDR3 region: CASSQGQVGGYTF. The CDR3 coding sequence is TGTGCCAGCAGCCAAGGACAGGTTGGGGGCTACACCTTC.

There are many counts of this clonotype. One end of the junction fails to match germline, which may point to a read error. The chain links TRBV7-2 to TRBJ2-5, with 7 positions matching TRBD1. CDR3 length equals 12 residues. Germline loops: CDR1 SGHTA, CDR2 FQGNSA. The CDR3 DNA sequence: TGTGCCAGCGCATGGCGACAGGGATCCCCTTCCTTC. Translating gives CASAWRQGSPSF.

A remark on this clonotype: This may stem from a read error, because a much larger clone lies one nucleotide away. A read error is likely, as this CDR3 ends without the conserved phenylalanine or tryptophan. The rearrangement uses TRBV5-5 and TRBJ1-1, with TRBD1 as a possible D gene (5 bases). Between the trimmed V and J ends, which lost 0 bases and 11 bases, there was a span of 11 bases. CDR3 size: 12 residues. The germline gives CDR1 SGHKS, CDR2 YYEKEE (reference sequence). CDR3 loop: CASSLGVGVAFL. In DNA form, the CDR3 reads TGTGCCAGCAGCTTGGGCGTAGGGGTGGCTTTCCTT.

The rearrangement joins TRBV5-6 to TRBJ2-3, with 7 bases fitting TRBD1. The CDR3 runs 15 residues. Germline-derived CDR1 and CDR2 are SGHDT and YYEEEE. V lost 4 bases to trimming and J lost 5 bases; unmatched junction nucleotides: 10. The CDR3 is CASSPATGAQDTQYF. CDR3 in DNA: TGTGCCAGCAGCCCAGCTACAGGGGCTCAAGATACGCAGTATTTT.

The chain employs TRBV25-1 and TRBJ2-7, with D unresolved. The CDR3 is 14 amino acids. V lost 1 base, J lost 2 bases, and 9 bases lay in between. Per germline, CDR1 MGHDK and CDR2 SYGVNS. The CDR3 sequence: CASSEWSETYEQYF. Written as DNA, the CDR3 is TGTGCCAGCAGTGAATGGAGCGAGACCTACGAGCAGTACTTC.

This clonotype has only a few counts. This chain connects TRBV3-1 to TRBJ1-4; TRBD1 might be the D (5 bases). CDR3 length: 14 residues. Between the trimmed V and J ends, which lost 1 base and 4 bases, there was a span of 7 bases. Germline-derived CDR1 and CDR2 are LGHDT and YNNKEL (reference sequence). The CDR3 nucleotides read TGTGCCAGCAGCCAAGGACAGCTTAATGAAAAACTGTTTTTT. Its protein product is CASSQGQLNEKLFF. Supplemented by reference TRBV3-1 and TRBJ1-4, the full variable domain reads DTAVSQTPKYLVTQMGNDKSIKCEQNLGHDTMYWYKQDSKKFLKIMFSYNNKELIINETVPNRFSPKSPDKAHLNLHINSLELGDSAVYFCASSQGQLNEKLFFGSGTQLSVL.

Comment on this clonotype: A read error may produce the germline difference seen at one junction end. V is TRBV19 and J is TRBJ1-1, with 7 bases fitting TRBD1. The germline gives CDR1 LNHDA, CDR2 SQIVND (reference sequence). The CDR3 covers 13 residues. CDR3 sequence reads: CASSVPPGTVNSF. CDR3 nucleotides: TGTGCCAGTAGTGTCCCCCCCGGGACAGTGAACTCATTT. Combining the CDR3 with reference TRBV19 and TRBJ1-1 gives the whole variable domain DGGITQSPKYLFRKEGQNVTLSCEQNLNHDAMYWYRQDPGQGLRLIYYSQIVNDFQKGDIAEGYSVSREKKESFPLTVTSAQKNPTAFYLCASSVPPGTVNSFGQGTRLTVV.

The chain carries TRBV20-1 and TRBJ2-3; D is tentatively TRBD1 or TRBD2 (6 bases each). The V end was cut by 1 base, the J end by 2 bases, with 7 bases between. The V gene's germline CDR1 is DFQATT and CDR2 SNEGSKA (reference sequence). The CDR3 has 13 residues. CDR3 nucleotide sequence: TGCAGTGCTAGAGCGGGGGCCACAGATACGCAGTATTTT. Residues: CSARAGATDTQYF.

The chain links TRBV7-8 to TRBJ1-1, with 7 bases lining up with TRBD1. This CDR3 comprises 17 residues. Germline loops: CDR1 SGHVS, CDR2 FQNEAQ. J lost 0 bases, V lost 5 bases, and 12 bases had no gene match. CDR3 DNA: TGTGCCAGCAGCCAGGGACAGACCACCCTCATGAACACTGAAGCTTTCTTT. Translation gives CASSQGQTTLMNTEAFF.

The gene calls are TRBV19 and TRBJ2-1; 11 nucleotides agree with TRBD2. Germline lookup yields CDR1 LNHDA and CDR2 SQIVND (reference sequence). With V trimmed by 6 bases and J by 7 bases, 5 bases remained unmatched. CDR3 size: 14 residues. CDR3 DNA: TGTGCCAGTAGGGACCTAGCGGGGGGAAATGAGCAGTTCTTC. Translating gives CASRDLAGGNEQFF.

The chain joins TRBV7-6 to TRBJ1-2, with 9 positions matching TRBD1. Germline CDR1 reads SGHVS; CDR2 reads FNYEAQ. V dropped 3 bases and J dropped 8; count of bases not matched to a gene: 4. This CDR3 is built from 13 residues. The CDR3 DNA reads as TGTGCCAGCAGCTTCCGGGACAGGGAAGGCTACACCTTC. It yields the protein CASSFRDREGYTF.

This clonotype was picked up one time. At one end, the junction sequence differs from germline, possibly due to a read error. The chain is built from TRBV7-2 and TRBJ1-4, with 7 bases identical to TRBD1. Per the germline V gene, CDR1 is SGHTA and CDR2 is FQGNSA. The CDR3 runs to 15 residues. The CDR3 region has the DNA TGTGCCAGCAGCCTAGCCCCAGGGGGGAGAGAAAAACTGTTTTTT. Protein: CASSLAPGGREKLFF.

This clonotype was seen many times. The rearrangement uses TRBV4-1 and TRBJ2-7; TRBD1 might be the D (6 bases). V lost 2 bases, J lost 4 bases, and 15 bases lay in between. The CDR3 contains 15 residues. Germline-derived CDR1 and CDR2 are MGHRA and YSYEKL. The CDR3 region has the DNA TGCGCCAGCAGCCAAACAACCGGGACACAATACGAGCAGTACTTC. Residues: CASSQTTGTQYEQYF.

This chain uses TRBV24-1 with TRBJ2-5; 9 bases are a match to TRBD1. The CDR3 is made up of 14 amino acids. The V gene's germline CDR1 is KGHDR and CDR2 SFDVKD. V was clipped by 3 bases and J by 5 bases; unmatched bases: 3. In DNA, the CDR3 is TGTGCCACCAGTGATGGGACAGGGATCGAGACCCAGTACTTC. It translates to CATSDGTGIETQYF.